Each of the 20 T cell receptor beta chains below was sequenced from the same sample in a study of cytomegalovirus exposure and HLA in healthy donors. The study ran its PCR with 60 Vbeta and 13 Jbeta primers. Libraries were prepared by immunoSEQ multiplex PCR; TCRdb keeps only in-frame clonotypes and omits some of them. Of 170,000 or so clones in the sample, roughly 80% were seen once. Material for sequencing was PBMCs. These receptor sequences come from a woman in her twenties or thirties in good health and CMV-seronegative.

CDR3 nucleotides: TGCGCCAGCAGCCACGAGGGACAGGGAAAATATGGCTACACCTTC. This encodes CASSHEGQGKYGYTF. This chain links TRBV4-1 with TRBJ1-2, with 9 bases aligning to TRBD1. The CDR3 runs 15 residues. CDR1 is MGHRA, CDR2 YSYEKL, per germline. J gave up 5 bases and V 3 bases, and 7 bases lay outside the gene matches.

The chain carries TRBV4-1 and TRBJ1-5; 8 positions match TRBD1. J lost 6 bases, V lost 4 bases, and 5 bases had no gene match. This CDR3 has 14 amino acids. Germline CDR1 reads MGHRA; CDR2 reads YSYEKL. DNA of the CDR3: TGCGCCAGCAGCCTACAGGGGGGGATTCAGCCCCAGCATTTT. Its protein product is CASSLQGGIQPQHF.

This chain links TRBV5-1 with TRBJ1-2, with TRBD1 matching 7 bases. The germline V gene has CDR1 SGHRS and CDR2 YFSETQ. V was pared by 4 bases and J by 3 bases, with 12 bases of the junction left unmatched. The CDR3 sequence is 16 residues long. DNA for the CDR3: TGCGCCAGCAGCGCATCGGGTGTCAGGGGGGACTATGGCTACACCTTC. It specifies CASSASGVRGDYGYTF.

Here the CDR3 DNA reads TGTGCCATCAGTGTGACTGCGGGGCTTGGAGATACGCAGTATTTT. Residues: CAISVTAGLGDTQYF. This sequence joins TRBV10-3 and TRBJ2-3, with a possible D match to TRBD2 (6 bases). CDR1 and CDR2 from the germline V gene are ENHRY and SYGVKD. The ends were cut back, 4 bases at V and 5 bases at J, with 16 bases in the middle. The CDR3 extends over 15 amino acids.

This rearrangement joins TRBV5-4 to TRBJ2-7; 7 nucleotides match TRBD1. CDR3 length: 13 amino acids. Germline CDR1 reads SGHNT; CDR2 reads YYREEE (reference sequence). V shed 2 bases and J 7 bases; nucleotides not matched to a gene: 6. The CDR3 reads CASSLGRGFEQYF. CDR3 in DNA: TGTGCCAGCAGCTTAGGCAGGGGGTTTGAGCAGTACTTC.

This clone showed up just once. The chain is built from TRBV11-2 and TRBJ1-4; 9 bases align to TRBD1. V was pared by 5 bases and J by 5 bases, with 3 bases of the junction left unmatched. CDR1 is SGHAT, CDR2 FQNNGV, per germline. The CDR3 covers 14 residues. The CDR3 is CASSAGQGNEKLFF. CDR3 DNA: TGTGCCAGCAGCGCGGGACAGGGCAATGAAAAACTGTTTTTT.

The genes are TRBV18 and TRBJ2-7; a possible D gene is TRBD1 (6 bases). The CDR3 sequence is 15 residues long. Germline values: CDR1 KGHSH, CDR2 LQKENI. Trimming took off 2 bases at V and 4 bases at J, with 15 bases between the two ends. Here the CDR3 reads CASSPDRQVPYEQYF. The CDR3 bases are TGTGCCAGCTCACCAGATAGACAGGTCCCTTACGAGCAGTACTTC.

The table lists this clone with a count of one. The CDR3 reads CASSLEQWGGKLFF. CDR3 DNA sequence: TGCGCCAGCAGCTTGGAACAATGGGGGGGAAAACTGTTTTTT. The chain is built from TRBV5-1 and TRBJ1-4; tentatively, D is TRBD1 (5 bases). With 0 bases removed from V and 10 bases from J, the gap between germline ends came to 13 bases. Germline V lookup: CDR1 SGHRS, CDR2 YFSETQ. This CDR3 has 14 amino acids.

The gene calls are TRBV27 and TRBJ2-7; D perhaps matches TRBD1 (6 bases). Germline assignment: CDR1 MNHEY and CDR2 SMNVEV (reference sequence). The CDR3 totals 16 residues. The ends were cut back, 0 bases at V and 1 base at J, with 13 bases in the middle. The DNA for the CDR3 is TGTGCCAGCAGTTTATCTACGGGGACACTTTCCTACGAGCAGTACTTC. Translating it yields CASSLSTGTLSYEQYF.

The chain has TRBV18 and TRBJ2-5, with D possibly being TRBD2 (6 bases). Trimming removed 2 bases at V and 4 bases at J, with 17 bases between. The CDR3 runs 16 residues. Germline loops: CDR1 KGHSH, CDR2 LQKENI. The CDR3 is CASSPTMSSGTETQYF. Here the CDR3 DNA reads TGTGCCAGCTCACCAACTATGAGTAGCGGTACAGAGACCCAGTACTTC. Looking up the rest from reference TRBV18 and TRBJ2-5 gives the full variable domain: NAGVMQNPRHLVRRRGQEARLRCSPMKGHSHVYWYRQLPEEGLKFMVYLQKENIIDESGMPKERFSAEFPKEGPSILRIQQVVRGDSAAYFCASSPTMSSGTETQYFGPGTRLLVL.

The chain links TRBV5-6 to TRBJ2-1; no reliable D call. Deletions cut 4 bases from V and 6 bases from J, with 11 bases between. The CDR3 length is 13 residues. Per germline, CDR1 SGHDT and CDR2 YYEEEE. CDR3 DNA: TGTGCCAGCAGCGCAGTCTCCAGCAATGAGCAGTTCTTC. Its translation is CASSAVSSNEQFF.

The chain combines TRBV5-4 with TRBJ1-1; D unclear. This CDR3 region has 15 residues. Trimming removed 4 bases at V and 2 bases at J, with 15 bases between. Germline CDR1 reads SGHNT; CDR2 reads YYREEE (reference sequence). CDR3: CASSAPGRRNTEAFF. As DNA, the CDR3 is TGTGCCAGCAGCGCACCAGGCCGCAGAAACACTGAAGCTTTCTTT. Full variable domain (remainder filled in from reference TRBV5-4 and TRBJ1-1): ETGVTQSPTHLIKTRGQQVTLRCSSQSGHNTVSWYQQALGQGPQFIFQYYREEENGRGNFPPRFSGLQFPNYSSELNVNALELDDSALYLCASSAPGRRNTEAFFGQGTRLTVV.

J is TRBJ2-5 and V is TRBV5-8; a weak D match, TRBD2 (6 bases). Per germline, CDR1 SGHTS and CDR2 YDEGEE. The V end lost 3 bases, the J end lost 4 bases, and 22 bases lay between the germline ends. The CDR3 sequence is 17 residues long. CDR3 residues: CASSSPRGGQFRETQYF. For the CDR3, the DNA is TGTGCCAGCAGCTCACCCCGTGGAGGGCAATTCCGAGAGACCCAGTACTTC.

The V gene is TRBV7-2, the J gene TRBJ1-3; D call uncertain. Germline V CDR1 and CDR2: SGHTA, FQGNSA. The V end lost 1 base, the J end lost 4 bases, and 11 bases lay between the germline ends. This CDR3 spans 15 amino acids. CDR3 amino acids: CASSLDGSSGNTIYF. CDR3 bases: TGTGCCAGCAGCTTAGATGGCTCCTCGGGAAACACCATATATTTT.

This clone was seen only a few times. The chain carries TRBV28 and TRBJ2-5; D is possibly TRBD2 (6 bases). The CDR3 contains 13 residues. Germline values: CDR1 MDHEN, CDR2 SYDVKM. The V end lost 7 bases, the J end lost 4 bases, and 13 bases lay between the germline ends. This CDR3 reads CASTLGGVETQYF. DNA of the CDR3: TGTGCCAGCACCCTGGGGGGTGTAGAGACCCAGTACTTC.

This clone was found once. In DNA, the CDR3 is TGCGCCAGTGCCGGGGGAGGGTTACTAACTGAAGCTTTCTTT. Translation: CASAGGGLLTEAFF. The chain employs TRBV4-1 and TRBJ1-1; a weak D match, TRBD1 (5 bases). The CDR3 runs to 14 residues. The V gene's germline CDR1 is MGHRA and CDR2 YSYEKL. Trimming removed 9 bases at V and 5 bases at J, with 19 bases between.

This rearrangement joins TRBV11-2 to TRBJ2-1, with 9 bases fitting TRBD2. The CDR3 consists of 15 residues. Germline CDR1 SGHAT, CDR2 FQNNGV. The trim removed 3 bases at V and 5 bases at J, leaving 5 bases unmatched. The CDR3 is CASSLIAGDHNEQFF. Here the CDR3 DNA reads TGTGCCAGCAGCTTGATAGCGGGGGACCACAATGAGCAGTTCTTC.

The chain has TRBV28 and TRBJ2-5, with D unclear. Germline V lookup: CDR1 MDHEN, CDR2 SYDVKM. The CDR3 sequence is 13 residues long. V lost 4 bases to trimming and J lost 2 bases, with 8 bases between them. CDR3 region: CASSSADQETQYF. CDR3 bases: TGTGCCAGCAGTTCTGCGGATCAAGAGACCCAGTACTTC.

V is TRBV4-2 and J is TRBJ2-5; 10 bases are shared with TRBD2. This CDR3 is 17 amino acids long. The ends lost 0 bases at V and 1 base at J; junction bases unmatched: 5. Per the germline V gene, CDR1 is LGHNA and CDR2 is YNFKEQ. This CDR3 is CASSQDLTSGIQETQYF. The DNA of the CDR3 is TGTGCCAGCAGCCAAGATCTCACTAGCGGGATCCAAGAGACCCAGTACTTC.

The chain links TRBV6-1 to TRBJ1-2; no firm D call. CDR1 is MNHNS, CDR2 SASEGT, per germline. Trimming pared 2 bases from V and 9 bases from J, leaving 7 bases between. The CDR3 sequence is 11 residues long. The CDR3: CASSEWSRYTF. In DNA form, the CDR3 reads TGTGCCAGCAGTGAATGGAGCCGCTACACCTTC.